The rows below give T cell receptor beta chains drawn from one sample of a study of patients and donors after allogeneic stem cell transplantation. TCRdb independently ran MiXCR on the RT-PCR reads; one entry per CDR3 protein. The sample has approximately 200,000 distinct CDR3 sequences, 14% seen once. The sequenced material came from blood, either unsorted or a sorted T cell fraction (not recorded which). The receptors shown here come from a human donor who was either an allogeneic HSCT recipient or a stem cell or donor lymphocyte infusion donor (not recorded which). It is not recorded whose cells these are; they may come from a transplant donor. The CDR3 runs from the conserved cysteine through the conserved F or W. A D gene is named only where the DNA matches it firmly. Clone size is not always given. Where it is, it says once, few, many or a class for expanded clones.

J gene | D gene | clone size | V gene | CDR3 length | CDR3 protein | CDR3 DNA
TRBJ1-4 | - | many | TRBV20-1 | 15 | CSASRGTATNEKLFF | TGCAGTGCTAGCCGAGGAACTGCAACTAATGAAAAACTGTTTTTT
TRBJ2-1 | TRBD2 | - | TRBV7-8 | 20 | CASSLDTSGTTVSSYNEQFF | TGTGCCAGCAGCTTAGATACTAGCGGGACGACCGTCTCCTCCTACAATGAGCAGTTCTTC
TRBJ2-5 | - | - | TRBV20-1 | 14 | CSAREDSAQETQYF | TGCAGTGCTAGGGAAGACAGCGCTCAAGAGACCCAGTACTTC
TRBJ2-1 | TRBD2 | many | TRBV6-1 | 14 | CASFAGTRDNEQFF | TGTGCCAGCTTTGCCGGGACTAGAGACAATGAGCAGTTCTTC
TRBJ2-1 | - | - | TRBV19 | 15 | CASSMSSTGSGEQFF | TGTGCCAGTAGTATGTCTAGTACGGGATCGGGTGAGCAGTTCTTC
TRBJ2-2 | - | - | TRBV2 | 14 | CASRGDLNTGELFF | TGTGCCAGCAGGGGGGACTTGAACACCGGGGAGCTGTTTTTT
TRBJ2-5 | - | once | TRBV5-1 | 12 | CASKGSGETQYF | TGCGCCAGCAAGGGGAGTGGGGAGACCCAGTACTTC
TRBJ1-1 | - | few | TRBV12-3/TRBV12-4 | 13 | CASSPDRPKVAFF | TGTGCCAGCAGTCCGGACAGACCCAAAGTGGCTTTCTTT
TRBJ1-4 | - | few | TRBV7-2 | 17 | CASSPRGTGATNEKLFF | TGTGCCAGCAGCCCGCGGGGCACCGGTGCAACTAATGAAAAACTGTTTTTT
TRBJ1-2 | TRBD1 | few | TRBV29-1 | 13 | CSVWVTGEAGYTF | TGCAGCGTTTGGGTAACAGGGGAGGCTGGCTACACCTTC
TRBJ1-2 | TRBD1 | - | TRBV30 | 12 | CAGKQGEAGYTF | TGTGCCGGAAAACAGGGGGAAGCTGGCTACACCTTC
TRBJ2-2 | - | many | TRBV21-1 | 16 | CASTRIDRGNTGELFF | TGTGCCAGCACCCGAATCGACAGGGGCAACACCGGGGAGCTGTTTTTT
TRBJ2-1 | - | few | TRBV7-8 | 16 | CASSLAVGGTHNEQFF | TGTGCCAGCAGCTTAGCGGTCGGGGGGACACACAATGAGCAGTTCTTC
TRBJ2-2 | - | once | TRBV7-2 | 14 | CASSRPPNTGELFF | TGTGCCAGCAGCCGCCCCCCAAACACCGGGGAGCTGTTTTTT
TRBJ2-7 | - | - | TRBV7-2 | 13 | CASSPRTVYEQYF | TGTGCCAGCAGCCCGAGGACAGTTTACGAGCAGTACTTC
TRBJ2-3 | TRBD2 | many | TRBV5-1 | 14 | CASNSGGGTDTQYF | TGCGCCAGCAATTCGGGGGGAGGCACAGATACGCAGTATTTT
TRBJ1-2 | - | few | TRBV5-1 | 13 | CASSTGQTGGYTF | TGCGCCAGCAGCACGGGACAAACGGGAGGCTACACCTTC
TRBJ2-6 | - | - | TRBV5-4 | 17 | CASSGGAGVSGANVLTF | TGTGCCAGCAGCGGGGGGGCAGGGGTGTCTGGGGCCAACGTCCTGACTTTC
TRBJ2-5 | - | few | TRBV5-5 | 15 | CASSFGTAPQETQYF | TGTGCCAGCAGCTTTGGGACGGCGCCCCAAGAGACCCAGTACTTC
TRBJ2-4 | TRBD2 | few | TRBV6-1 | 18 | CASSEVSLAGTAKNIQYF | TGTGCCAGCAGTGAAGTAAGCCTAGCGGGGACAGCCAAAAACATTCAGTACTTC
TRBJ1-4 | - | - | TRBV5-1 | 15 | CASSLGNGKIEKLFF | TGCGCCAGCAGCTTGGGCAACGGGAAGATTGAAAAACTGTTTTTT
TRBJ2-5 | TRBD2 | - | TRBV4-2 | 17 | CASSQEGDGTSGETQYF | TGTGCCAGCAGCCAAGAAGGCGACGGGACTAGCGGGGAGACCCAGTACTTC
TRBJ2-5 | - | - | TRBV20-1 | 13 | CSAPPQGGETQYF | TGCAGTGCACCCCCACAGGGTGGAGAGACCCAGTACTTC
TRBJ2-5 | - | many | TRBV2 | 14 | CASSPPEPQETQYF | TGTGCCAGCAGCCCTCCGGAACCACAAGAGACCCAGTACTTC
TRBJ2-3 | TRBD2 | few | TRBV9 | 16 | CASSPQRGGRSDTQYF | TGTGCCAGCAGCCCCCAGCGGGGGGGCCGTTCAGATACGCAGTATTTT
TRBJ1-1 | TRBD1 | few | TRBV5-5 | 16 | CASSLVAAGGLVEAFF | TGTGCCAGCAGCTTGGTAGCGGCAGGGGGCCTCGTAGAAGCTTTCTTT
TRBJ2-7 | - | few | TRBV20-1 | 12 | CSARAQGYEQYF | TGCAGTGCTAGAGCGCAGGGCTACGAGCAGTACTTC
TRBJ2-5 | - | many | TRBV7-2 | 13 | CASTPVGGETQYF | TGTGCCAGCACCCCCGTGGGGGGAGAGACCCAGTACTTC
TRBJ2-7 | TRBD2 | - | TRBV6-5 | 19 | CASSYDIPPGLARPPEQYF | TGTGCCAGCAGTTACGACATTCCACCAGGACTAGCGAGACCCCCCGAGCAGTACTTC
TRBJ2-5 | - | - | TRBV5-1 | 15 | CASSPQRPSIETQYF | TGCGCCAGCAGCCCACAGAGGCCTAGTATTGAGACCCAGTACTTC
TRBJ1-1 | TRBD1 | - | TRBV12-5 | 13 | CASGLQGGTEAFF | TGTGCTAGTGGTCTCCAGGGGGGCACTGAAGCTTTCTTT
TRBJ2-5 | TRBD2 | many | TRBV20-1 | 14 | CSAISGGGKETQYF | TGCAGTGCTATTAGCGGGGGGGGTAAAGAGACCCAGTACTTC
TRBJ1-1 | - | few | TRBV3-1 | 13 | CASSQGPKSGAFF | TGTGCCAGCAGCCAAGGCCCCAAAAGTGGCGCTTTCTTT
TRBJ2-1 | - | - | TRBV7-3 | 17 | CASSLLTVASVYNEQFF | TGTGCCAGCAGCTTACTCACAGTTGCGTCAGTCTACAATGAGCAGTTCTTC
TRBJ2-1 | TRBD2 | few | TRBV11-2 | 19 | CASSLIWGRRAGGSNEQFF | TGTGCCAGCAGCTTAATTTGGGGTAGGAGAGCGGGAGGCTCCAATGAGCAGTTCTTC
TRBJ2-5 | - | - | TRBV5-1 | 12 | CASSPRDHPRYF | TGCGCCAGCAGCCCAAGGGACCACCCTCGGTACTTC
TRBJ2-2 | TRBD1 | - | TRBV24-1 | 17 | CATSDFGTGVMTGELFF | TGTGCCACCAGTGATTTTGGGACAGGGGTGATGACCGGGGAGCTGTTTTTT
TRBJ1-2 | - | few | TRBV7-2 | 12 | CASSETHYGYTF | TGTGCCAGCAGCGAGACCCACTATGGCTACACCTTC
TRBJ2-1 | TRBD2 | many | TRBV12-3/TRBV12-4 | 15 | CASTIAGGPHNEQFF | TGTGCCAGCACAATAGCGGGAGGGCCACACAATGAGCAGTTCTTC
TRBJ1-2 | TRBD1 | - | TRBV11-2 | 15 | CASSPGTGDDYGYTF | TGTGCCAGCAGCCCTGGGACAGGGGATGACTATGGCTACACCTTC